This T cell receptor beta chain was captured in a study of breast tumors, draining lymph nodes, adjacent tissues. Details on this clonotype: The antigen is undetermined.

The lymph nodes were axillary draining lymph nodes from breast cancer patients. This CDR3 has 14 amino acids. The germline V gene has CDR1 DFQATT and CDR2 SNEGSKA (reference sequence). V dropped 2 bases and J dropped 4; count of bases not matched to a gene: 5. Study findings and constraints: The lymph node origin of tumor T cells was framed as consistent with a hypothesis, not demonstrated. The data were judged consistent with most tumor T cells coming from lymph node and expanding in tumor. Tumors had less TCR diversity than lymph nodes, more than nontumor tissue.

TCRdb processed the multiplex PCR reads anew with MiXCR; each CDR3 protein has one entry. Of 200,000 or so distinct CDR3 sequences listed, approximately 30% are singletons. This clonotype was sampled from a female donor with breast cancer. Some clones in this sample may be carry-over from other donors' samples. The sequenced sample consisted of axillary lymph node tissue. The gene calls are TRBV20-1 and TRBJ1-2; TRBD1 aligns across 9 bases. CDR3 sequence reads: CSARKAGQGYGYTF. DNA for the CDR3: TGCAGTGCTAGAAAGGCGGGACAGGGCTATGGCTACACCTTC.